This T cell receptor (beta chain) is drawn from a study of cytomegalovirus exposure and HLA in healthy donors listed by TCRdb under 2017. Regarding the study in general: According to an earlier analysis of around 600 of the donors, about 170 million T cells yielded some 120 million unique TCR beta sequences and around 280 Gb of sequence data. Approximately 300 gigabases of sequencing data and 70 million to 100 million unique TCR sequences made up an early release that covered 500 to 700 HLA-typed donors. The genetic ancestry cluster associated with self-reported Caucasian donors included about four fifths of the roughly 380 genotyped donors. The study aimed to test whether cataloging public T cell receptors could reveal signatures of past pathogen exposure. Using immunosequencing, the study profiled T cell repertoires from roughly 650 subjects and related those repertoires to cytomegalovirus serostatus. Along with the approximately 670-subject first cohort, a separate validation cohort of approximately 110 different subjects was used. To predict cytomegalovirus infection status, the study brought together high-throughput TCR immunosequencing, statistical association of individual TCRs with disease status, and machine learning. A later analysis re-analyzed previously published TCR beta repertoires from roughly 690 donors and added high-resolution HLA genotyping to study TCR occurrence patterns. In the later analysis, no new phenotypic data were used to find candidate immune exposures; instead, reliance was placed on TCR beta sequences and their occurrence across donors. An earlier analysis of approximately 640 of the donors applied high-throughput TCR beta sequencing to assess whether each TCR beta V gene segment acted as functional or pseudogenic. Donor age, sex, ethnicity and CMV serostatus were compiled together with the repertoire data. Genome-wide SNP genotypes for about 65% of the 666 donors were used in a later genetic analysis, which treated that subset as a discovery cohort. Every discovery cohort repertoire had been produced on one sequencing platform. Both class I and class II loci were covered by HLA typing, at four-digit resolution. The number of donors typed differed by locus, with about 629-640 for A, B, C, DRB1 and DQB1, around 500 for DQA1, 600 to 610 for DPA1, and approximately 470 for DPB1. Four or five DR-DQ haplotypes were treated as single units for association and clustering because of strong linkage in the cohort. Among 350 to 400 genotyped donors of the cohort, an average of 235,054 unique TCR beta nucleotide sequences were sequenced per donor, roughly 20% of them non-productive.

Notes on this clone: Which antigen it targets is not known. Base quality data are lacking; no much larger clone is found one base away.

Results the study describes overall, beyond this receptor: Correlated functional status among segregating V segments might be attributable to linkage disequilibrium, but an unknown experimental factor could not be ruled out. Strong co-occurrence of HLA alleles, especially DR and DQ, made assigning TCR associations to individual alleles difficult. In both the original and validation cohorts, the classifier was reported to diagnose cytomegalovirus status with high specificity and sensitivity. A total of fewer than 200 TCR beta chains were listed by the study as associated with cytomegalovirus. Most TCR sequences were seen in very few donors, while some public TCRs were found in many individuals. A further reported finding was that TCR beta sequences accurately predicted the HLA-A and HLA-B alleles for most subjects in the first cohort. In a later analysis, HLA-associated TCR beta chains were found to be more clonally expanded and to have lower generation probabilities than equally common non-associated chains. A later analysis reported that several top co-occurrence clusters appeared linked to parvovirus B19, influenza, CMV and Epstein-Barr virus. A group of highly shared sequence variants was considered likely to be a technical artifact of the sequencing pipeline. A few of the identified cytomegalovirus-associated TCR beta chains were confirmed in vitro to be specific for cytomegalovirus antigens. For the cohort, immune exposure information was limited to CMV serostatus. An association between a missense DCLRE1C variant and V-gene and J-gene trimming of TCR beta chains was found in a later genetic analysis and replicated in an independent cohort. A later analysis found that most CMV-associated TCR beta chains appeared HLA-restricted, with HLA associations seemingly driven largely by CMV exposure. In a later analysis, TCR association rates were found to vary across HLA loci, with the most associated TCRs seen for DRB1 alleles and the fewest for HLA-C alleles. Some IMGT-functional V segments, including TRBV6-2 and TRBV6-3, could not be distinguished by the 87-base-pair reads and were therefore excluded. Compared with the approximately 720-donor mean, donors in an Asian-associated ancestry cluster had fewer N-insertions in productive TCRs, according to a later genetic analysis. This cohort had only TCR beta chains sequenced, and the lack of alpha or paired-chain data limited which features could be detected. An earlier analysis of approximately 530 of the donors showed that most TCR beta V segments appeared in productive rearrangements either about 87% or about 30% of the time, which broadly matched IMGT annotations. Over 15 rarely observed V segments, including chromosome 9 orphons, were excluded from the earlier analysis of several hundred of the donors because counts were too low. HLA typing was unavailable for some donors at each locus, so association tests used only the typed subset. Sequencing depth was assumed to be roughly uniform across donors in the presence/absence analyses, though that assumption may not hold. A later analysis associated 16,951 TCR beta sequences with specific HLA alleles at a false discovery rate of 0.05. The authors suggested that the approach could potentially be generalized to other disease states and immunological phenotypes.

The cohort consisted of more than 650 healthy bone marrow donors. At the time of sampling, all cohort members were nominally healthy, though unrecorded immune exposures were likely present. CMV serostatus was positive for about 290 and negative for about 50% of the roughly 700 cohort members, and was not recorded for this donor. A peripheral blood sample was collected from each donor, and TCR beta sequencing was performed on peripheral blood mononuclear cells. The Qiagen DNeasy Blood Extraction Kit was used to extract genomic DNA from the blood cell samples. To prepare the library, the immunoSEQ multiplex PCR assay was applied. A mixture of 60 forward primers for TCR Vbeta segments and 13 reverse primers for TCR Jbeta segments was used in the multiplex PCR. A multiplex PCR assay on genomic DNA amplified the CDR3 region of rearranged TCR beta genes. Amplified TCR beta libraries were sequenced as 87-base-pair reads on the Illumina HiSeq System. Per the source publication's procedure: Across the 640 or so repertoires, a later analysis counted some 80 million unique TCR beta chains, roughly 11 million of which were shared by at least two donors. To remove PCR and sequencing errors, raw reads were error-corrected and collapsed into unique sequences using a nearest-neighbor algorithm that merged closely related sequences. Alignment of CDR3 sequences to IMGT reference sequences was used to assign V, D and J gene segments. Each retained sequence needed at least a six-nucleotide match to both a V gene segment and a J gene segment. Rearrangements were called productive when the CDR3 lacked stop codons and stayed in frame with V and J; all others were non-productive. CDR3 was defined according to IMGT convention as the region running from the second conserved V-encoded cysteine to the conserved J-encoded phenylalanine. The earlier analysis of about 560 of the donors excluded any sequence lacking an unambiguous match to a single V gene segment. In an earlier analysis of 500 to 750 of the donors, V segments were called functional above 56.7% productive rearrangements and were called segregating when the between-donor standard deviation exceeded 5%. A statistical classification framework was built to diagnose cytomegalovirus status from the catalog of TCR beta chain sequences. In a later analysis, TCR nucleotide sequences were compared against IMGT/GENE-DB human TR gene sequences so that V and J genes could be assigned. Using the TCRdist pipeline, a later analysis assigned CDR3 sequences along with most-parsimonious VDJ recombination scenarios. A later analysis defined each TCR beta chain by its CDR3 amino acid sequence plus V-gene family, and excluded reads lacking a unique V-gene family. To address suspected cross-contamination and a sequencing artifact, a later analysis removed approximately 600 highly shared, low-generation-probability nucleotide sequences. In a later analysis, a clonal expansion index was calculated for each public chain from normalized within-repertoire ranks of inferred template counts. In a later analysis, generation probabilities were computed with a VDJ recombination model fitted to out-of-frame rearrangements, and the resulting probabilities were checked against IGoR. Hypergeometric tests were used in a later analysis to score TCR-TCR, TCR-HLA and TCR-CMV co-occurrence, with a repertoire-size bias correction applied to the TCR pairs. To estimate false discovery rates, a later analysis permuted the HLA or CMV assignments 20 times. In a later analysis, co-occurring TCRs were grouped using DBSCAN, with TCRdist sequence similarity added in when clustering inside HLA-allele-positive subsets. Co-occurrence clustering excluded repertoires with fewer than 30,000 or more than 120,000 public chains, plus five with anomalous nucleotide sharing. TCRdb re-hosts the immuneACCESS table, in-frame sequences only. Its copies lack some clones; in the studies checked, an unresolved V gene accounts for under half of them, and the cause for the rest is not known. The V and J calls and clone size were taken over from that table, and D and trimming were inferred from the DNA. Counted in this sample were about 120,000 clones; 74% of them appeared once. The ten top clones hold about 2% of the sample.

V and J lose 5 bases and 5 bases, and a span of 10 bases separates them. The germline V gene provides CDR1 SNHLY and CDR2 FYNNEI. The cysteine opens and the phenylalanine closes a CDR3 of 13 amino acids. The read is trimmed to its CDR3 DNA, 39 bases read in frame from base 1. The chain is made from TRBV2 and TRBJ1-5; TRBD1 is a weak D gene call, 5 bases matching. The clonotype comes from a human donor in good health. Sequencing was performed on PBMCs. The CDR3 here reads CASSISRDQPQHF. The nucleotide sequence is TGTGCCAGCAGTATCTCCAGGGATCAGCCCCAGCATTTT.